This TCR beta chain came from a study of cytomegalovirus exposure and HLA in healthy donors. CDR3 length: 14 residues. CDR1 SGHTA and CDR2 FQGTGA come from the germline V gene. Primers included in the PCR were 60 Vbeta and 13 Jbeta primers. The repertoire was sequenced with immunoSEQ multiplex PCR; TCRdb's copy has only in-frame clones and lacks some. The sample carries some 270,000 clones, about 80% recorded once. General study findings and limits: In a later analysis, several top co-occurrence clusters appeared linked to parvovirus B19, influenza, CMV and Epstein-Barr virus. In a later analysis, CMV-associated beta chains were mostly HLA-associated, it appeared.

When sampled, the donors appeared nominally healthy, though they likely had unrecorded immune exposures. Concerning this clone: Its antigen is as yet unknown. One junction end does not reproduce the germline sequence, and a read error may be involved.

V usage is TRBV7-3 and J usage is TRBJ2-3; 9 nucleotides match TRBD1. This clonotype was sampled from a girl aged 2-9 years in good health and CMV-seronegative. The sample comprised PBMCs. CDR3 nucleotides: TGTGCCAGCAGCGTAACAGGGGGCGCAGATACGCAGTATTTT. This sequence encodes CASSVTGGADTQYF.